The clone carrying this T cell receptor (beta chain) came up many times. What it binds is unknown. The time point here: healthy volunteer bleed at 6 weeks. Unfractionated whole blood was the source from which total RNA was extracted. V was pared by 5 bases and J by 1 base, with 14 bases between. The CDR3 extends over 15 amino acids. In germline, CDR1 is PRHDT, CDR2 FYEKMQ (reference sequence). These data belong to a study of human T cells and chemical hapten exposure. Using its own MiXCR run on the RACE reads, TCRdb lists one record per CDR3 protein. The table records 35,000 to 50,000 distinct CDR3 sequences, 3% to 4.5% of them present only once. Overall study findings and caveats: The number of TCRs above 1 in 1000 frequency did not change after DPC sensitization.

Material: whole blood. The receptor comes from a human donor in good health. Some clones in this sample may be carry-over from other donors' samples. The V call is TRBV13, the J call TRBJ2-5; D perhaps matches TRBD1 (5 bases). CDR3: CASSPNWTPQETQYF. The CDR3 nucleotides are TGTGCCAGCAGCCCAAACTGGACACCCCAAGAGACCCAGTACTTC.